Detailed here is one TCR beta chain. Its antigen is still unknown. These data originate in a study of cytomegalovirus exposure and HLA in healthy donors. Study outcomes and limitations: The listing of roughly 160 TCR beta chains classed them as cytomegalovirus-associated. It was only CMV serostatus that was available as immune exposure information. Association with HLA alleles at 0.05 false discovery rate was found for 15,000 or so TCR beta sequences in a later analysis.

The V and J ends lost 1 base and 6 bases respectively, with 18 bases between them. From germline, CDR1 is LNHDA and CDR2 SQIVND (reference sequence). The CDR3 totals 16 residues. In the PCR, 60 Vbeta and 13 Jbeta primers were used. Produced via immunoSEQ multiplex PCR; TCRdb's table is partial and in-frame only. The table records about 110,000 clones, over 65% of them present only once. The donors gave bone marrow, and they were healthy. This sequence was found in a man aged 25-45 years in good health and CMV-seropositive. Sample: PBMCs. V and J are TRBV19 and TRBJ1-1, with D possibly being TRBD1 (5 bases). The CDR3: CASSIAQDAPGAEAFF. The CDR3 region has the DNA TGTGCCAGTAGTATAGCCCAGGACGCCCCGGGGGCTGAAGCTTTCTTT.